This T cell receptor (beta chain) came from a study of blood T cell repertoires in COVID-19. About the research overall: Both acute and convalescent COVID-19 samples were obtained from the United States, Italy and Spain.

Authors' processing steps: Estimation of nucleated cell counts relied on the amplification of reference gene primers. TCRdb's copy holds only in-frame clones and misses some; the assay was immunoSEQ multiplex PCR. V, J and clone size are taken as reported in that table, and D and trimming were inferred from the DNA itself. The table includes roughly 670,000 clones, 75% to 90% detected once. Deletions cut 0 bases from V and 3 bases from J, with 13 bases between. This CDR3 has 16 amino acids. CDR1 and CDR2 from the germline V gene are SGHRS and YFSETQ. The chain has TRBV5-1 and TRBJ2-1; D is ambiguous. Specimen: peripheral blood. The TCR was taken from a young woman with acute or convalescent COVID-19. Written as DNA, the CDR3 is TGCGCCAGCAGCTTGGAGCGAGCATCCGGCTACAATGAGCAGTTCTTC. Residues: CASSLERASGYNEQFF.